This T cell receptor (beta chain) was obtained from a study of blood T cell repertoires in COVID-19. In this sample, this clone turned up many times. The protocol was immunoSEQ multiplex PCR, while the TCRdb copy is restricted to in-frame clones and leaves out a portion. Of under 150,000 clones listed, 65% to 85% were seen once; the top ten hold under 2.5%. This TCR was recovered from a man between 65 and 85 years old with acute or convalescent COVID-19. Material for sequencing was peripheral blood.

The DNA of the CDR3 is TGTGCCAGCAGCACCATGACAGGGAGGTCCTACAATGAGCAGTTCTTC. Amino acids: CASSTMTGRSYNEQFF. The V gene is TRBV11-2, the J gene TRBJ2-1; TRBD1 might be the D (7 bases). The CDR3 sequence is 16 residues long. V was pared by 5 bases and J by 1 base, with 15 bases between. Looked up from germline, CDR1 is SGHAT and CDR2 is FQNNGV.